These T cell receptor beta chains were read from a single sample in a study of OX40 agonist ivuxolimab in advanced cancers. TCRdb keeps only in-frame clones here, not all; method: immunoSEQ multiplex PCR. This table holds tens of thousands of clones, 70% to 90% found once. The input for sequencing was CD4+ or CD8+ T cells sorted from blood, taken in a trial of the OX40 agonist ivuxolimab. All receptors derive from an adult with an advanced solid tumor such as melanoma, head and neck, liver or kidney cancer. Each CDR3 is given with its conserved first and last residue. The D gene is left open where the match is weak. The size of a clone is reported for some rows only, either as once, few or many, or as a class for expanded clones.

CDR3nt: TGTGCCAGCAGCTCCCAGGACAGGGGTTTCAACACTGAAGCTTTCTTT
CDR3aa: CASSSQDRGFNTEAFF
abundance: .
j_gene: TRBJ1-1
v_gene: TRBV11-3
d_gene: TRBD1

CDR3nt: TGCAGCGTTGTAAGGCTAGCGGGAGACGCGGATGAGCAGTTCTTC
CDR3aa: CSVVRLAGDADEQFF
abundance: .
j_gene: TRBJ2-1
v_gene: TRBV29-1
d_gene: TRBD2

CDR3nt: TGTGCCATCAGGCACCGGGACGGGAGCACAGATACGCAGTATTTT
CDR3aa: CAIRHRDGSTDTQYF
abundance: .
j_gene: TRBJ2-3
v_gene: TRBV10-3
d_gene: .

CDR3nt: TGTGCCAGCAGCGCGAACTCTGGGGCCAACGTCCTGACTTTC
CDR3aa: CASSANSGANVLTF
abundance: .
j_gene: TRBJ2-6
v_gene: TRBV6-5
d_gene: .

CDR3nt: TGTGCCAGCAGTTTATTTAGCTATGCCCCCCAGTTCTTC
CDR3aa: CASSLFSYAPQFF
abundance: .
j_gene: TRBJ2-1
v_gene: TRBV27
d_gene: .

CDR3nt: TGTGCCAGCTCCCTCGTGGCGGCTTTGAACACTGAAGCTTTCTTT
CDR3aa: CASSLVAALNTEAFF
abundance: .
j_gene: TRBJ1-1
v_gene: TRBV27
d_gene: .

CDR3nt: TGTGCCAGCAGCCAAGATAAGATCCGGATGGGGTACACCTTC
CDR3aa: CASSQDKIRMGYTF
abundance: .
j_gene: TRBJ1-2
v_gene: TRBV4-2
d_gene: .

CDR3nt: TGCGCCAGCAGTTCACACCCGGGGACTAGCGGGGGGCATACAGATACGCAGTATTTT
CDR3aa: CASSSHPGTSGGHTDTQYF
abundance: .
j_gene: TRBJ2-3
v_gene: TRBV10-2
d_gene: TRBD2

CDR3nt: TGTGCCAGCAGCTTGTTTGGTAGCCTAGAGACCCAGTACTTC
CDR3aa: CASSLFGSLETQYF
abundance: .
j_gene: TRBJ2-5
v_gene: TRBV5-4
d_gene: .

CDR3nt: TGTGCCAGCGCCCCCGGGACAGGGGGATACGAGCAGTACTTC
CDR3aa: CASAPGTGGYEQYF
abundance: .
j_gene: TRBJ2-7
v_gene: TRBV28
d_gene: TRBD1

CDR3nt: TGTGCCAGCAGCGTAGATCGAGCGGGGAGGCAAGATACGCAGTATTTT
CDR3aa: CASSVDRAGRQDTQYF
abundance: .
j_gene: TRBJ2-3
v_gene: TRBV9
d_gene: TRBD2

CDR3nt: TGTGCCAGCAGCTTAGTTTCTAGTTACAATGAGCAGTTCTTC
CDR3aa: CASSLVSSYNEQFF
abundance: .
j_gene: TRBJ2-1
v_gene: TRBV11-2
d_gene: .

CDR3nt: TGTGCCAGCAGCTTGGGGCCGACGTCCGGGGGTCGATATGGCTACACCTTC
CDR3aa: CASSLGPTSGGRYGYTF
abundance: .
j_gene: TRBJ1-2
v_gene: TRBV5-4
d_gene: .

CDR3nt: TGCGCCAGCAGCCAACCGACAGGGGAGAACACTGAAGCTTTCTTT
CDR3aa: CASSQPTGENTEAFF
abundance: .
j_gene: TRBJ1-1
v_gene: TRBV4-1
d_gene: TRBD1

CDR3nt: TGCGCCAGCAGCAGGGGGGCTGCCCACAGGGGACACACCGGGGAGCTGTTTTTT
CDR3aa: CASSRGAAHRGHTGELFF
abundance: .
j_gene: TRBJ2-2
v_gene: TRBV5-1
d_gene: .

CDR3nt: TGCGCCAGCTCCCCCCGGGACTACTCCTACGAGCAGTACTTC
CDR3aa: CASSPRDYSYEQYF
abundance: .
j_gene: TRBJ2-7
v_gene: TRBV10-2
d_gene: TRBD2

CDR3nt: TGTGCCTGGAGTGTACAGGGGGTTATTTTCGAGCAGTACTTC
CDR3aa: CAWSVQGVIFEQYF
abundance: few
j_gene: TRBJ2-7
v_gene: TRBV30
d_gene: TRBD1

CDR3nt: TGTGCCAGCAGCCAAGATCCCTACGAGCAGTACTTC
CDR3aa: CASSQDPYEQYF
abundance: .
j_gene: TRBJ2-7
v_gene: TRBV4-2
d_gene: .

CDR3nt: TGTGCCAGCAGTTTTGAGCACACCGGGGAGCTGTTTTTT
CDR3aa: CASSFEHTGELFF
abundance: .
j_gene: TRBJ2-2
v_gene: TRBV27
d_gene: .

CDR3nt: TGTGCCAGCAGGGGAGACAGGGGATCCTACAATGAGCAGTTCTTC
CDR3aa: CASRGDRGSYNEQFF
abundance: .
j_gene: TRBJ2-1
v_gene: TRBV7-8
d_gene: TRBD1

CDR3nt: TGTGCCAGTAGGCTGGAGGGGGTTCAGCCCCAGCATTTT
CDR3aa: CASRLEGVQPQHF
abundance: .
j_gene: TRBJ1-5
v_gene: TRBV19
d_gene: .

CDR3nt: TGTGCCAGCAGACTAATAAACAATGAGCAGTTCTTC
CDR3aa: CASRLINNEQFF
abundance: .
j_gene: TRBJ2-1
v_gene: TRBV27
d_gene: .

CDR3nt: TGTGCCAGCAGTTCTAGCGGGAGAATACAAGAGACCCAGTACTTC
CDR3aa: CASSSSGRIQETQYF
abundance: .
j_gene: TRBJ2-5
v_gene: TRBV27
d_gene: TRBD2

CDR3nt: TGTGCCAGCAGCTTTCTAACGGGGGCCGACGATCCCTCCGAGCAGTACTTC
CDR3aa: CASSFLTGADDPSEQYF
abundance: .
j_gene: TRBJ2-7
v_gene: TRBV7-9
d_gene: .

CDR3nt: TGCGCCAGCAGCTCTCCTGACAGGGGAGGGACGGGGAAAAAACTGTTTTTT
CDR3aa: CASSSPDRGGTGKKLFF
abundance: .
j_gene: TRBJ1-4
v_gene: TRBV5-1
d_gene: TRBD1

CDR3nt: TGTGCCAGCAGTTTGGCTACAGGGACTGAAGCTTTCTTT
CDR3aa: CASSLATGTEAFF
abundance: .
j_gene: TRBJ1-1
v_gene: TRBV27
d_gene: .

CDR3nt: TGTGCCAGCAGCTGGACAGGGGGGAATGAAAAACTGTTTTTT
CDR3aa: CASSWTGGNEKLFF
abundance: .
j_gene: TRBJ1-4
v_gene: TRBV5-5
d_gene: TRBD1

CDR3nt: TGTGCCACCAGCCTGCGTATCCCCCCGGCAGGTTACAATGAGCAGTTCTTC
CDR3aa: CATSLRIPPAGYNEQFF
abundance: .
j_gene: TRBJ2-1
v_gene: TRBV15
d_gene: .

CDR3nt: TGTGCCAGCAGCTTCGTGACAGTTAATGAGCAGTTCTTC
CDR3aa: CASSFVTVNEQFF
abundance: few
j_gene: TRBJ2-1
v_gene: TRBV7-9
d_gene: .

CDR3nt: TGCGCCAGCAGCCAAGTTAACTCCTACGAGCAGTACTTC
CDR3aa: CASSQVNSYEQYF
abundance: .
j_gene: TRBJ2-7
v_gene: TRBV4-1
d_gene: .

CDR3nt: TGTGCCAGCAGCTTGGCCCAGGGGGACCCAGATACGCAGTATTTT
CDR3aa: CASSLAQGDPDTQYF
abundance: .
j_gene: TRBJ2-3
v_gene: TRBV5-1
d_gene: TRBD1

CDR3nt: TGTGCCAGCAGCCCAAGCAATCAGCCCCAGCATTTT
CDR3aa: CASSPSNQPQHF
abundance: .
j_gene: TRBJ1-5
v_gene: TRBV27
d_gene: .

CDR3nt: TGTGCCAGCAGCTTGGACAGACCGAGCTCTGGGGCCAACGTCCTGACTTTC
CDR3aa: CASSLDRPSSGANVLTF
abundance: .
j_gene: TRBJ2-6
v_gene: TRBV7-9
d_gene: .

CDR3nt: TGTGCCAGCAGTGACCCGGACAGGTACTATGGCTACACCTTC
CDR3aa: CASSDPDRYYGYTF
abundance: .
j_gene: TRBJ1-2
v_gene: TRBV25-1
d_gene: TRBD1

CDR3nt: TGTGCCAGCAGTGAACGCCGGGGAAACTATGGCTACACCTTC
CDR3aa: CASSERRGNYGYTF
abundance: .
j_gene: TRBJ1-2
v_gene: TRBV25-1
d_gene: .

CDR3nt: TGTGCCAGCAGTGGGAAGGGCGAGCAGTACTTC
CDR3aa: CASSGKGEQYF
abundance: .
j_gene: TRBJ2-7
v_gene: TRBV6-1
d_gene: .

CDR3nt: TGTGCCAGCAGTCTTTTAACCGGGGCAGATACGCAGTATTTT
CDR3aa: CASSLLTGADTQYF
abundance: .
j_gene: TRBJ2-3
v_gene: TRBV28
d_gene: .

CDR3nt: TGCAGCGTTGTCTTCGGGGGGGCCGAGCAGTACTTC
CDR3aa: CSVVFGGAEQYF
abundance: .
j_gene: TRBJ2-7
v_gene: TRBV29-1
d_gene: TRBD2